Below, one T cell receptor beta chain is given with its context. This clonotype was picked up a small number of times. Which antigen it targets is not known. No much larger clonotype is one base removed from it; base qualities were not supplied. These data originate in a study of patients and donors after allogeneic stem cell transplantation (TCRdb year 2020). Library prep was done by RT-PCR. The sample was run on a NextSeq 550. TCRdb reprocessing: public reads trimmed at Q25 with fastp, clones called with MiXCR, in-frame beta chains kept. Each entry merges the rows of one CDR3 protein and shows their most common DNA and genes. Across this sample there are about a million distinct CDR3 sequences, with roughly 18% seen only once. The biggest ten clones account for around 6% of the sample. Deletion took 1 base off V and 3 bases off J, with a span of 6 bases between the germline ends. The CDR3 measures 13 amino acids from cysteine to phenylalanine. Left in the record is the CDR3 DNA by itself, 39 bases read in frame from the first base. The germline V gene yields MGHRA for CDR1 and YSYEKL for CDR2.

The sample consisted of blood, either unsorted or a sorted T cell fraction (not recorded which). The sequence was collected from a human donor who was either an allogeneic HSCT recipient or a stem cell or donor lymphocyte infusion donor (not recorded which). It is not recorded whose cells these are; they may come from a transplant donor. The V gene is TRBV4-1 and the J gene is TRBJ1-2; the D gene cannot be resolved reliably. The CDR3 amino acid sequence is: CASSQGGHYGYTF. The DNA is TGCGCCAGCAGCCAAGGTGGCCACTATGGCTACACCTTC.